This TCR beta chain came from a study of T cell repertoires in cytomegalovirus infection (dated by TCRdb to between 2019 and 2020). For context, the study as a whole: Peptide stimulations targeted recently identified HLA-C-restricted CMV epitopes, whose presentation resists viral immunomodulation, together with well-studied HLA-B-restricted epitopes. Because public TCR beta signatures pointed to carriage of CMV infection together with the matching HLA type, the HLA type of each donor mattered for the analysis.

Summary of the overall study and its limitations: The ex vivo response was dominated by HLA-C-restricted CMV-specific TCR beta clonotypes, and the single most frequent clonotype in two of eight donors was supplied by these HLA-C-restricted clonotypes. In both this cohort and an independent cohort of under 450 donors, the cumulative frequency of public TCR beta family members distinguished carriers of CMV infection plus the relevant HLA type.

Sequenced on an Illumina HiSeq 1500. Using fastp at Q25 and MiXCR, TCRdb reprocessed the public reads and kept productive beta chains. Rows matching on CDR3 protein sequence are summarized as one entry with the most common DNA and genes. Present in this sample are 200,000 to 250,000 distinct CDR3 sequences, around 40% of which were seen just once. Together, the top ten hold around 60% of the sample. Of note for this clonotype: What antigen it recognizes has not been identified. Base quality data are lacking; no much larger clone is found one base away.

CDR1 SGHAT and CDR2 FQDESV were looked up in the germline V gene (reference sequence). From cysteine to phenylalanine, the CDR3 is 13 amino acids long. The only DNA kept is the CDR3, 39 bases in frame from the first base. V loses 4 bases of germline sequence and J loses 3 bases, and the interval between the two ends is 10 bases. The treatment or condition label on this specimen signifies: in vitro stimulation with specific CMV peptide epitopes to enrich CMV-specific T cells. Sequencing used CD8+ T cells from cultured PBMCs, obtained from culture after CMV antigen stimulation. Here the chain combines TRBV11-1 and TRBJ2-7; the D segment may tentatively be TRBD1 or TRBD2, each giving 5 matched bases. This clonotype was obtained from a human donor in good health (CMV status not recorded). Some clones in this sample may be carry-over from other donors' samples. The CDR3 loop reads CASSWDGYYEQYF. In nucleotides, the sequence is TGTGCCAGCAGCTGGGACGGATACTACGAGCAGTACTTC.